This T cell receptor beta chain was found in a study of identical twins. V was cut by 0 bases and J by 0 bases, with 3 bases left in between. There are 13 residues in the CDR3. CDR1 and CDR2 from the germline V gene are SGHNT and YYREEE (reference sequence). TCRdb independently ran MiXCR on the 5' RACE reads; one entry per CDR3 protein. The sample yields 400,000 to 500,000 distinct CDR3 sequences, around 20% seen once. Specimen: naive T cells sorted from blood. V is TRBV5-4 and J is TRBJ2-5; D is ambiguous. The TCR was taken from a man in his fifties in good health. CDR3 in amino acids: CASSLVHQETQYF. In nucleotides, the CDR3 is TGTGCCAGCAGCTTGGTACACCAAGAGACCCAGTACTTC.